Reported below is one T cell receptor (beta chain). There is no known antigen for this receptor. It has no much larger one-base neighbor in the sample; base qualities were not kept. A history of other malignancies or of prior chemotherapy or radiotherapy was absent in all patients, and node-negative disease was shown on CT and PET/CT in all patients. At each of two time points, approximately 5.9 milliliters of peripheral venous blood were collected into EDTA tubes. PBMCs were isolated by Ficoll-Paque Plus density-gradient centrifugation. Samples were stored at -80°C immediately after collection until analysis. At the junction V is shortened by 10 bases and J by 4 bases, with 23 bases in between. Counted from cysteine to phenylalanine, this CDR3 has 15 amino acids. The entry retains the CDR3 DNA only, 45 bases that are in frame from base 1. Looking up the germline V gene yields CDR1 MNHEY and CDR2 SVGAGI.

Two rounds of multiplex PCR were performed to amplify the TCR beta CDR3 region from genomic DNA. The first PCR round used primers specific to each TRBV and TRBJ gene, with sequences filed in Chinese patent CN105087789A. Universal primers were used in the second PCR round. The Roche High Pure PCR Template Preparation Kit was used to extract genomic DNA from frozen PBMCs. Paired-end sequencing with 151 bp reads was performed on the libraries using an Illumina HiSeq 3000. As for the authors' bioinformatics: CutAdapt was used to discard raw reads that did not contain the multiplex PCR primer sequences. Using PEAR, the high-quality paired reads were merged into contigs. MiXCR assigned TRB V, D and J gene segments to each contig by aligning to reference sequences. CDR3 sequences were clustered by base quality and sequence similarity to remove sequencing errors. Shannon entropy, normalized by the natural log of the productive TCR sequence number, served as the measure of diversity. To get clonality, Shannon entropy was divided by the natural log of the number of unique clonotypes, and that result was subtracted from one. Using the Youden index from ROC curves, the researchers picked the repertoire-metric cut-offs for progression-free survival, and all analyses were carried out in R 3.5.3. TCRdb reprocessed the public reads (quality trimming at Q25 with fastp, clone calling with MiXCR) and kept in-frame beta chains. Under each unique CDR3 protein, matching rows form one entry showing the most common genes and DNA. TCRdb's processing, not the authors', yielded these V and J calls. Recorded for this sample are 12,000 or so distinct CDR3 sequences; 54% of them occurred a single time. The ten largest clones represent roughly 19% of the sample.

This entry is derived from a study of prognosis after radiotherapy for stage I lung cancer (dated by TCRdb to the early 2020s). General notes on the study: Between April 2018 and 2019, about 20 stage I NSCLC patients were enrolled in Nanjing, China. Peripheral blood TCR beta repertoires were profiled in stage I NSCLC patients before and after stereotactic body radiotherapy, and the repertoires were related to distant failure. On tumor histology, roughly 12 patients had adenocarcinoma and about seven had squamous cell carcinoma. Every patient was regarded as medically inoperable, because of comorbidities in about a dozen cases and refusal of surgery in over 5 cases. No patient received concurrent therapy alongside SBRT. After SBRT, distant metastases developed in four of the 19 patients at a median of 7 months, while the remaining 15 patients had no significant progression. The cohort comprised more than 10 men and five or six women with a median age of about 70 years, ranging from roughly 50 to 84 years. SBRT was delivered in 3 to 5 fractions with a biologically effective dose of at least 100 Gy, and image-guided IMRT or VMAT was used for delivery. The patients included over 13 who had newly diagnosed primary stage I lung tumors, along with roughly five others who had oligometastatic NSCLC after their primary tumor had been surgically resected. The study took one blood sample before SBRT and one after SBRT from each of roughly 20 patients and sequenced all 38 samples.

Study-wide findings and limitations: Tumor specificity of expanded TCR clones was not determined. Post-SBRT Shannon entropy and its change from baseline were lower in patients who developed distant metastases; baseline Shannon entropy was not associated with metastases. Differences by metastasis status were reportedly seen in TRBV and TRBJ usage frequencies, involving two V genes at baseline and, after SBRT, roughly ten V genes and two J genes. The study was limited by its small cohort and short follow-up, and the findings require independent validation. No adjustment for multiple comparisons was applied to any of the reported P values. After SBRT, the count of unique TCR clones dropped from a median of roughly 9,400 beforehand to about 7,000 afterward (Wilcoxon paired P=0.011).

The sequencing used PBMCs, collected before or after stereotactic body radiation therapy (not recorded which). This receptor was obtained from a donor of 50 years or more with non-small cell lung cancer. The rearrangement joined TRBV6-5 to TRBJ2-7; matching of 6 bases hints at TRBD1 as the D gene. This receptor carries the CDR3 CAISPPAGVWYEQYF. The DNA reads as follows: TGTGCCATCAGCCCCCCCGCAGGGGTGTGGTACGAGCAGTACTTC.